One sample yielded the 21 T cell receptor beta chains listed below, sequenced in a study of tumor and adjacent non-tumor tissue in lung cancer listed by TCRdb under 2018. RNA was isolated from bulk, unsorted tissue, and RNA quality was assessed with a NanoDrop ND-1000 and an Agilent 2100. The normal lung samples consisted of distant non-tumor tissue collected more than 3 cm from the tumor edge. The method was multiplex PCR. The sample was run on an Illumina HiSeq 2500. TCRbeta libraries were constructed through three rounds of nested PCR with primers (Table S4) according to protocols adapted from ARM-PCR. The public reads were reanalyzed by TCRdb: fastp trimming at Q25, MiXCR alignment, in-frame beta chains only. Each record represents a unique CDR3 protein, reported with the most common genes and DNA among its rows. For this sample the table gives tens of thousands of distinct CDR3 sequences, of which about four fifths were detected only once. 45% to 55% of the sample is in the top ten clones.

The sample consisted of distant non-tumor lung tissue. Receptors originate from a man aged 60-69 years with non-small cell lung cancer.

Many counts were recorded for this clonotype. The V gene is TRBV5-4, the J gene TRBJ1-2; D perhaps matches TRBD1 (6 bases). The CDR3 spans 15 residues. Trimming left V 3 bases short and J 4 bases short, with 16 bases between. Germline loops: CDR1 SGHNT, CDR2 YYREEE (reference sequence). CDR3 sequence (DNA): TGTGCCAGCAGCTCGCTGACAGGCTTACCCTATGGCTACACCTTC. It codes for CASSSLTGLPYGYTF.

Comment on this clonotype: One end of the junction is discordant with germline, which a read error may explain. J is TRBJ1-5 and V is TRBV20-1; 9 nucleotides line up with TRBD1. Per the germline V gene, CDR1 is DFQATT and CDR2 is SNEGSKA (reference sequence). There are 14 residues in the CDR3. CDR3 DNA: TGCAGTGTTAGACTCACAGGGGGCGATCAGCCACAGCATTTT. This translates into CSVRLTGGDQPQHF.

Notes on this clonotype: A junction boundary mismatches the germline segment, possibly from a read error. The gene calls are TRBV12-3 or TRBV12-4 and TRBJ1-1; D might be TRBD1 (5 bases). This CDR3 has 14 amino acids. The CDR3 DNA reads as TGTGCCAGCAGTTGTCAGGGTACGAACACTGAAACTTTCTTT. It codes for CASSCQGTNTETFF.

A note on this clonotype: One end of the junction varies from germline; a read error may be responsible. The chain has TRBV6-5 and TRBJ2-5, with a possible D match to TRBD2 (6 bases). Looked up from germline, CDR1 is MNHEY and CDR2 is SVGAGI. The CDR3 runs to 14 residues. The CDR3 nucleotides are TGTGCCAGCAGTGATACCGGGACCGCGGGGACCCTGTGCTTC. It codes for CASSDTGTAGTLCF.

In its sample, this clonotype was seen a few times. An end of the junction does not agree with germline; a read error may underlie this. CDR3 protein: CGSSSTRDRLSSYEQYF. CDR3 nucleotide sequence: TGTGGCAGCAGTTCAACGCGGGACAGGCTAAGCTCCTACGAGCAGTATTTC. This sequence joins TRBV12-3 or TRBV12-4 and TRBJ2-7; TRBD1 matches 8 bases. The CDR3 has 17 residues.

CDR3 coding DNA: TGCAATTCTACCGGGATAGCAGGCTACACCTTC. Protein product: CNSTGIAGYTF. The rearrangement links TRBV20-1 to TRBJ1-2; D unresolved. The CDR3 covers 11 residues. Germline values: CDR1 DFQATT, CDR2 SNEGSKA (reference sequence).

Comments on this clonotype: No conserved phenylalanine or tryptophan is present at the end of the CDR3, so a read error is the likely explanation. The rearrangement joins TRBV6-5 to TRBJ1-6; 8 bases align to TRBD1. The CDR3 loop spans 15 amino acids. Trimming cost V 2 bases and J 10 bases; bases outside gene matches: 7. Germline V lookup: CDR1 MNHEY, CDR2 SVGAGI. The CDR3, as DNA: TGTGCCAGCAGTTACACGACAGGGGCTGACTCACCCCTCCACATT. As protein: CASSYTTGADSPLHI.

The rearrangement joins TRBV6-1 to TRBJ1-5; 7 nucleotides line up with TRBD1. Germline CDR1 and CDR2: MNHNS and SASEGT. V shed 7 bases, J shed 0 bases, and the junction held 15 bases outside the gene matches. There are 18 residues in the CDR3. CDR3 in DNA: TGTGCCAGCACTGTCGGTCTCGGGACAGTGTATAGCAATCAGCCCCAGCATTTT. The encoded protein is CASTVGLGTVYSNQPQHF.

Regarding this clonotype: Sequence at one end of the junction differs from germline and may be a read error. V and J are TRBV4-3 and TRBJ1-1; D is unresolved. The CDR3 contains 17 residues. CDR1 is LGHNA, CDR2 YSLEER, per germline. CDR3 DNA sequence: TGCACCAGCAGCCAAGACGTTCCGGGCAGTTCGAGCACTGGAGCTTTCTTT. This sequence encodes CTSSQDVPGSSSTGAFF.

For this clonotype: An end of the junction differs from the germline gene, which may be a read error. This rearrangement joins TRBV5-6 to TRBJ1-1; perhaps TRBD1 as D (5 bases). Germline V gives CDR1 SGHDT, CDR2 YYEEEE. CDR3 size: 13 residues. CDR3 sequence (DNA): TGTACCAGCAGCTTGCTTCAGGGCGGTGAAGCTTCCTTT. This translates into CTSSLLQGGEASF.

Worth noting for this clonotype: This sequence may be a read error, since a much larger clone differs from it by one base. The chain is built from TRBV20-1 and TRBJ1-5, with TRBD1 matching 8 bases. V shed 3 bases, J shed 2 bases, and the junction held 6 bases outside the gene matches. This CDR3 is 15 amino acids long. Germline V gives CDR1 DFQATT, CDR2 SNEGSKA (reference sequence). CDR3 in amino acids: CSASPGGSGNQPQHF. The DNA of the CDR3 is TGCAGTGCTAGCCCAGGGGGCAGTGGCAATCAGCCCCAGCATTTT.

This clonotype occurred many times. This chain links TRBV20-1 with TRBJ1-5, with D uncertain. The CDR3 runs 19 residues. CDR1 is DFQATT and CDR2 is SNEGSKA in the germline V gene (reference sequence). V was shortened by 0 bases and J by 3 bases, with 24 bases between the two germline ends. The CDR3 loop reads CSARDRQESHGGPNQPQHF. CDR3 nucleotide sequence: TGCAGTGCTAGAGATAGGCAGGAGAGCCATGGCGGACCCAATCAGCCCCAGCATTTT.

As for this clonotype: The conserved phenylalanine or tryptophan is not found at the CDR3 terminus, so this likely reflects a read error. The DNA is omitted, as the CDR3 cannot be located on it reliably, and the CDR3 follows TCRdb's listing. The J gene is TRBJ1-1, the V gene TRBV11-2; TRBD1 is the table's D call, not checked against the DNA. Germline CDR1 reads SGHAT; CDR2 reads FQNNGV. From its first to its last residue, the CDR3 has 18 amino acids. CDR3 protein: CDSSLKNRQGPLNTEAFL.

Comment on this clonotype: A single base separates this from a much larger clone, so it may be a read error. The chain carries TRBV4-3 and TRBJ1-2, with a weak D call TRBD1 (5 bases). CDR1 is LGHNA and CDR2 is YSLEER in the germline V gene. This CDR3 has 15 amino acids. CDR3 DNA sequence: TGCGCCGGCAGCCAACTCCTGGGGGGGAACTATGGCTACACCTTC. This gives the protein CAGSQLLGGNYGYTF.

The chain couples TRBV6-1 to TRBJ2-5; D remains ambiguous. The germline gives CDR1 MNHNS, CDR2 SASEGT. Trimming took 5 bases from V and 9 from J, leaving 22 bases between them. The CDR3 length is 15 residues. The CDR3 nucleotides are TGTGCCAGCAGTCCCCGTCCCCCCTCAAGCGAGGCCCAGTACTTC. Encoded protein: CASSPRPPSSEAQYF.

In regard to this clonotype: A junction end diverges from the germline sequence, so it may reflect a read error. The CDR3 DNA sequence: TGTGCCAGCAGCTTACTTCATGCAGGGACGGAGAGCACCATAAATTTT. Its protein product is CASSLLHAGTESTINF. This rearrangement joins TRBV11-2 to TRBJ1-3; possibly TRBD1 for D (5 bases). This CDR3 is 16 amino acids long. The germline gives CDR1 SGHAT, CDR2 FQNNGV.

This clonotype was detected ten times or more. The V gene is TRBV18, the J gene TRBJ2-5; no definite D call. The length of the CDR3 is 13 residues. Germline values: CDR1 KGHSH, CDR2 LQKENI. The V end was cut by 1 base, the J end by 5 bases, with 8 bases between. CDR3 coding DNA: TGTGCCAGCTCACCACAATCTGGGGAGACCCAGTACTTC. As protein: CASSPQSGETQYF.

As for this clonotype: The junction differs from germline at one of its ends, possibly a read error. J is TRBJ2-5 and V is TRBV12-3 or TRBV12-4, with D perhaps TRBD2 (13 bases). The CDR3 is 24 amino acids. The CDR3 nucleotides are TGTGCTAGCAGTCTGGTTACAGGGACAGGGGGCAAACTAGCGGGAGGGCACACTCAAGAGACCCAGTACTTC. Its translation: CASSLVTGTGGKLAGGHTQETQYF.

In the case of this clonotype: One end of the junction fails to match germline, which may point to a read error. The V call is TRBV11-1, the J call TRBJ2-1; 11 bases align to TRBD2. The CDR3 contains 15 residues. Per the germline V gene, CDR1 is SGHAT and CDR2 is FQDESV (reference sequence). The CDR3 nucleotides are TGTACCAGCAGCTCCCCTAGCGGGGGGAAGAATGAGCAGTTCTTC. It encodes CTSSSPSGGKNEQFF. Full variable domain (rest looked up from reference TRBV11-1 and TRBJ2-1): EAEVAQSPRYKITEKSQAVAFWCDPISGHATLYWYRQILGQGPELLVQFQDESVVDDSQLPKDRFSAERLKGVDSTLKIQPAELGDSAMYLCTSSSPSGGKNEQFFGPGTRLTVL.

As regards this clonotype: The CDR3 end shows no conserved phenylalanine or tryptophan, and so a read error is likely. The DNA is omitted, as the CDR3 cannot be located on it reliably, and the CDR3 follows TCRdb's listing. V is TRBV11-2 and J is TRBJ2-5; no DNA check was done on the table's D call, TRBD1. The CDR3 adds up to 13 amino acids, both ends counted. From germline, CDR1 is SGHAT and CDR2 FQNNGV. The CDR3 region is CASNSTGEETDYV.

This clonotype has a single count. Relative to the germline gene, one junction end is altered; a read error may explain this. V gene TRBV20-1 combines with J gene TRBJ1-4; D gene ambiguous. Germline V CDR1 and CDR2: DFQATT, SNEGSKA (reference sequence). This CDR3 has 12 amino acids. This chain's CDR3 is CIAKGANEKPFF. The CDR3 DNA reads as TGCATTGCTAAGGGTGCTAATGAGAAACCGTTTTTT.